Below, 12 T cell receptor beta chains from the same sample are listed, as sequenced in a study of blood T cell repertoires in COVID-19. The table came from immunoSEQ multiplex PCR; TCRdb's copy has only in-frame clones and leaves some out. The sample contains roughly 320,000 clones, around 90% of which appear only once. Sequenced input: peripheral blood. The receptors were gathered from a man in his 70s with acute or convalescent COVID-19.

This clone was seen once. V and J are TRBV4-1 and TRBJ2-5; the D gene is possibly TRBD1 (7 bases). V shed 4 bases and J shed 4 bases, with 16 bases lying between them. Germline CDR1 is MGHRA and CDR2 is YSYEKL. This CDR3 has 15 residues. CDR3 DNA sequence: TGCGCCAGCAGCCGTCAGACCCAGGGGGGAGAGACCCAGTACTTC. Protein: CASSRQTQGGETQYF.

This sequence joins TRBV10-3 and TRBJ2-2, with 7 bases aligning to TRBD2. The CDR3 runs to 16 residues. V shed 7 bases, J shed 1 base, and the junction held 9 bases outside the gene matches. The germline CDR1 and CDR2 sequences are ENHRY and SYGVKD. For the CDR3, the DNA is TGTGCCATCAAGGGCACTACGGGAGGGAACACCGGGGAGCTGTTTTTT. Amino acids: CAIKGTTGGNTGELFF.

The chain employs TRBV27 and TRBJ2-3; D gene uncertain. Trimming took 5 bases from V and 2 from J, leaving 8 bases between them. The V gene's germline CDR1 is MNHEY and CDR2 SMNVEV (reference sequence). The CDR3 contains 13 residues. The CDR3 here is CASSVTDTDTQYF. CDR3 DNA sequence: TGTGCCAGCAGTGTTACAGACACAGATACGCAGTATTTT.

The chain recombines TRBV29-1 with TRBJ1-3; TRBD1 matches 9 bases. V gave up 7 bases and J gave up 4 bases; unmatched junction bases: 8. Germline CDR1 is SQVTM and CDR2 is ANQGSEA. The CDR3 has 14 amino acids. The CDR3: CSALAGTGGNTIYF. The CDR3, as DNA: TGCAGCGCCCTAGCCGGGACAGGGGGAAACACCATATATTTT.

J is TRBJ1-1 and V is TRBV7-2; D is undetermined. CDR1 is SGHTA, CDR2 FQGNSA, per germline. The CDR3 loop spans 16 amino acids. V gave up 1 base and J gave up 4 bases, with 16 bases separating them. The CDR3 reads CASSLVQFRAGTEAFF. The CDR3 bases are TGTGCCAGCAGCTTAGTACAGTTTAGGGCGGGCACTGAAGCTTTCTTT.

The V and J genes are TRBV19 and TRBJ2-3; tentative D call: TRBD2 (5 bases). CDR1 is LNHDA, CDR2 SQIVND, per germline (reference sequence). The V end was cut by 5 bases, the J end by 6 bases, with 12 bases between. This CDR3 has 13 residues. CDR3 sequence (DNA): TGTGCCAGTAGTCTGGGGAGTACGGATACGCAGTATTTT. Translating gives CASSLGSTDTQYF.

This clone has just one count. This rearrangement joins TRBV29-1 to TRBJ2-7, with 12 bases that match TRBD1. Germline lookup yields CDR1 SQVTM and CDR2 ANQGSEA. There are 14 residues in the CDR3. J lost 7 bases, V lost 2 bases, and 6 bases had no gene match. The CDR3 DNA reads TGCAGCGTTGAACCCGGGACAGGGGGCAGGGAGCAGTACTTC. It translates to CSVEPGTGGREQYF.

The chain combines TRBV3-1 (or the pseudogene TRBV3-2) with TRBJ1-5, with D tentatively TRBD1 (6 bases). This CDR3 spans 16 amino acids. The ends were cut back, 4 bases at V and 6 bases at J, with 19 bases in the middle. Germline V gene sequence: CDR1 LGHDT, CDR2 YNNKEL (reference sequence). CDR3 region: CASSLHPGVNPQPQHF. In DNA form, the CDR3 reads TGTGCCAGCAGCCTCCATCCAGGGGTTAATCCTCAGCCCCAGCATTTT.

V and J are TRBV28 and TRBJ2-7, with 7 bases identical to TRBD1. The CDR3 length is 15 residues. CDR1 is MDHEN, CDR2 SYDVKM, per germline. Trimming at V came to 5 bases and at J to 4 bases, leaving 11 bases not matched to a gene. CDR3 nucleotides: TGTGCCAGCAGTCCCCACCCAACCAGGGGGTACGAGCAGTACTTC. The encoded protein is CASSPHPTRGYEQYF.

The chain links TRBV19 to TRBJ2-7, with 12 bases matching TRBD2. The CDR3 length is 16 residues. Germline CDR1 LNHDA, CDR2 SQIVND (reference sequence). V lost 5 bases to trimming and J lost 0 bases; unmatched junction nucleotides: 5. CDR3 DNA: TGTGCCAGTAGTGTCCGGACTAGCGGGGTCTCCTACGAGCAGTACTTC. This codes for CASSVRTSGVSYEQYF. The full variable domain, completed using reference TRBV19 and TRBJ2-7, is DGGITQSPKYLFRKEGQNVTLSCEQNLNHDAMYWYRQDPGQGLRLIYYSQIVNDFQKGDIAEGYSVSREKKESFPLTVTSAQKNPTAFYLCASSVRTSGVSYEQYFGPGTRLTVT.

This clone was picked up a small number of times. The gene calls are TRBV7-2 and TRBJ1-2, with D perhaps matching TRBD1 (5 bases). The CDR3 loop spans 16 amino acids. CDR1 is SGHTA, CDR2 FQGNSA, per germline. The V and J ends lost 5 bases and 8 bases respectively, with 24 bases between them. CDR3: CASSPATRANYWGYTF. The DNA for the CDR3 is TGTGCCAGCAGCCCAGCAACCAGGGCAAATTATTGGGGCTACACCTTC.

CDR3 sequence reads: CASSLPTGRSVSPLHF. The CDR3 DNA sequence: TGTGCCAGCAGTTTACCGACAGGCCGGTCGGTTTCACCCCTCCACTTT. The J gene is TRBJ1-6, the V gene TRBV27; a possible D gene is TRBD1 (6 bases). Germline CDR1 is MNHEY and CDR2 is SMNVEV (reference sequence). The CDR3 totals 16 residues. V dropped 2 bases and J dropped 9 bases, with 17 bases sitting between them.